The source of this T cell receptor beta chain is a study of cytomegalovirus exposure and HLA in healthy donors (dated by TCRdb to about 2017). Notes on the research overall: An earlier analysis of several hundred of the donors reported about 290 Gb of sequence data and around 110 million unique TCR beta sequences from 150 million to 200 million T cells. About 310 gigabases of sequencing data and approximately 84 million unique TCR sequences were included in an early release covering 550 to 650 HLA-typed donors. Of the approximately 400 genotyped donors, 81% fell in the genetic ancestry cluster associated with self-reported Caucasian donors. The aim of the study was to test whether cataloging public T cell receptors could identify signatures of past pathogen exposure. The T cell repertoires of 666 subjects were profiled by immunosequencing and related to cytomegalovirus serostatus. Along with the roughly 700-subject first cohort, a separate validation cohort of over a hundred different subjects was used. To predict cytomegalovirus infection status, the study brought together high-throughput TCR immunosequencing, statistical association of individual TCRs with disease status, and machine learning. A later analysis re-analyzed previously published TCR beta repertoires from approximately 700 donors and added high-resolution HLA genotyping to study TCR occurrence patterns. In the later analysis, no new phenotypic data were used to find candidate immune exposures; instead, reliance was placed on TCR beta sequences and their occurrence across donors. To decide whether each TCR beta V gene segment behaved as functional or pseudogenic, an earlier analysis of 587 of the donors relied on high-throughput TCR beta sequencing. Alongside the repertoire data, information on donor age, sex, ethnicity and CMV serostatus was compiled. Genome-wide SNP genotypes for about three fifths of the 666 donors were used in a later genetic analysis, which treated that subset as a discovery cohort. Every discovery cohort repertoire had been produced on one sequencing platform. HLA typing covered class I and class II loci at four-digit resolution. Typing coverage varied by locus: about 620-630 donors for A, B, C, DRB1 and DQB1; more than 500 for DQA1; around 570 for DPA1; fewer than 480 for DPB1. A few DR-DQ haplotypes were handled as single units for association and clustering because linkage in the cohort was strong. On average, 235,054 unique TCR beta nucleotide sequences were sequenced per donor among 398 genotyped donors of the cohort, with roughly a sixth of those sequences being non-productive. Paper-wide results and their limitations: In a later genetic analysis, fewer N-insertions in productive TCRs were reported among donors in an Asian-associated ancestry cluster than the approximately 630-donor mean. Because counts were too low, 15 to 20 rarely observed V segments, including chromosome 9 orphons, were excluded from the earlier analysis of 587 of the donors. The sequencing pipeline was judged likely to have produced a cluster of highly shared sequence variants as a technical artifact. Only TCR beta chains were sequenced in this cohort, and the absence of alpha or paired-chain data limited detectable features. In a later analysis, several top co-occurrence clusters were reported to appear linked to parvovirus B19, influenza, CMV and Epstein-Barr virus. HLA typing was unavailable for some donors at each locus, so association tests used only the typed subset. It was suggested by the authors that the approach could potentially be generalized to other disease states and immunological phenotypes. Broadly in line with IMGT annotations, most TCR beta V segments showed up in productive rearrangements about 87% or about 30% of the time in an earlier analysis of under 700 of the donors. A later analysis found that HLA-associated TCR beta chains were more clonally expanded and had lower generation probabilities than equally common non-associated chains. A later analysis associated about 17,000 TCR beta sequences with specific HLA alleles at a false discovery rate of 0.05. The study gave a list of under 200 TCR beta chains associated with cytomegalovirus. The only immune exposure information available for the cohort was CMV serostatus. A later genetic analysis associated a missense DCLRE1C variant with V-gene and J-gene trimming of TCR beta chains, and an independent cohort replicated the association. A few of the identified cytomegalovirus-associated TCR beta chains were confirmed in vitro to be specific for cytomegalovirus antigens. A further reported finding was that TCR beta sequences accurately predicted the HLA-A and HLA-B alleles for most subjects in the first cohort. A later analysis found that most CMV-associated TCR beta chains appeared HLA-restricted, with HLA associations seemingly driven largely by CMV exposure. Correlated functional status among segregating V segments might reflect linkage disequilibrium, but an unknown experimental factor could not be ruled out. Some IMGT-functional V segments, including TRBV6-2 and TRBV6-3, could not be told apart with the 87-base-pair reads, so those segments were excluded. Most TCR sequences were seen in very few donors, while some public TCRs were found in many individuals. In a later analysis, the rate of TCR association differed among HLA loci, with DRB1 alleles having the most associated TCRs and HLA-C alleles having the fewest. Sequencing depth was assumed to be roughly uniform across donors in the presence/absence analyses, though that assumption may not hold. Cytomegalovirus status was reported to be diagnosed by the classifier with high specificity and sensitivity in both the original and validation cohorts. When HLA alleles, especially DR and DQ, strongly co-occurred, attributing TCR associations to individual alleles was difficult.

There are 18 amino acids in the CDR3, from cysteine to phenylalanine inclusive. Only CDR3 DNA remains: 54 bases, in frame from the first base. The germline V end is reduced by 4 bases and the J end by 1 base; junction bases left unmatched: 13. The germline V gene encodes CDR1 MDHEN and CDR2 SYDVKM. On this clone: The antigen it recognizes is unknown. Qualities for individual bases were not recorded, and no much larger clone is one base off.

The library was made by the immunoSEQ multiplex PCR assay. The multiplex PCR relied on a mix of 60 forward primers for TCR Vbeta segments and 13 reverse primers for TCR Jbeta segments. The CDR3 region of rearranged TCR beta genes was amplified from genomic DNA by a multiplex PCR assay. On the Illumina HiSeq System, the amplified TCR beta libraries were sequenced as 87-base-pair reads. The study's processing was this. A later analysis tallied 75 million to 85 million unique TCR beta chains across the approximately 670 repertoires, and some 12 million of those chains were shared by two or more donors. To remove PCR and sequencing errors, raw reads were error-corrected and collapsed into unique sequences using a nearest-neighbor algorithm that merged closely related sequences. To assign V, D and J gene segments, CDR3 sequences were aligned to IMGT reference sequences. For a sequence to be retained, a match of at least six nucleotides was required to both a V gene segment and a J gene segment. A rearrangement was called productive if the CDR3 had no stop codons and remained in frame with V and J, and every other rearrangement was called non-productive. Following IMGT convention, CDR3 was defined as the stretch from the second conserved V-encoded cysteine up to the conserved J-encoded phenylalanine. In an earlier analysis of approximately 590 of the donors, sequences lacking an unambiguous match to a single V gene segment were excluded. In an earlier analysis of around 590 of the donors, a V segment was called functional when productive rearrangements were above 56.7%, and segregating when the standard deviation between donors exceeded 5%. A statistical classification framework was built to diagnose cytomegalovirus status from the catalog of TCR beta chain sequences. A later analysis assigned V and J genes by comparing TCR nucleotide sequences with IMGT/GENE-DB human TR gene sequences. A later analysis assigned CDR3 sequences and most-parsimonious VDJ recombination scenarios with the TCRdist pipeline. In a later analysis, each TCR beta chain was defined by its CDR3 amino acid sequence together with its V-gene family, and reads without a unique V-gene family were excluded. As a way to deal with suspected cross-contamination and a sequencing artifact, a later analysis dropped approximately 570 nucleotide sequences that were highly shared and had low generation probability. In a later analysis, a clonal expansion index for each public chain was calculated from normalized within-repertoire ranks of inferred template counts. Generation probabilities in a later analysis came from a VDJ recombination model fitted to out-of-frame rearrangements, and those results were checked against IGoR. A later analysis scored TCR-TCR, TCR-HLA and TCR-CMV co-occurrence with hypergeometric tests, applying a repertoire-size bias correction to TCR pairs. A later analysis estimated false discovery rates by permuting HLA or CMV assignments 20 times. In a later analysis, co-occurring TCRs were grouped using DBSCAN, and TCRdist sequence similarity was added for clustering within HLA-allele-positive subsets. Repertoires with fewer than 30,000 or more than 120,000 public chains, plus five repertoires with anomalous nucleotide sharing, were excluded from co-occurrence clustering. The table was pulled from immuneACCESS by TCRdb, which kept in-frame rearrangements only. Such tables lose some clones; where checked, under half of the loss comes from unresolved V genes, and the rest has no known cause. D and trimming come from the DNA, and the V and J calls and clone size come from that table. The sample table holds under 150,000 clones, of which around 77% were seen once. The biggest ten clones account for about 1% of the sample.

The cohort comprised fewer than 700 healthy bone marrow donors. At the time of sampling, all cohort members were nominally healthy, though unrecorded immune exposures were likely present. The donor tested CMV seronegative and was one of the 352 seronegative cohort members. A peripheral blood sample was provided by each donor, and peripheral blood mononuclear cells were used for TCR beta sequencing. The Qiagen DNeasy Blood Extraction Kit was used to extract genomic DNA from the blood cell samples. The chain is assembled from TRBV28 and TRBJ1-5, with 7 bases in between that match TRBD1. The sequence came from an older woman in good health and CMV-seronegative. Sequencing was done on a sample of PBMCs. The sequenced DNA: TGTGCCAGCAGTTCCCCCACGAGGGGGCGAGGGAGCAATCAGCCCCAGCATTTT. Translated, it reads CASSSPTRGRGSNQPQHF.